What follows describes a single TCR beta chain. Only in-frame clones appear in the TCRdb table, and some are missing; sequencing was by immunoSEQ multiplex PCR. The data show over 85,000 clones, around nine tenths seen once. This CDR3 has 15 amino acids. Trimming took 4 bases from V and 6 from J, leaving 18 bases between them. Germline-derived CDR1 and CDR2 are KGHDR and SFDVKD. The data stem from a study of control samples from healthy donors and cancer patients. Sequencing was carried out using PBMCs. The V and J genes are TRBV24-1 and TRBJ2-7; TRBD2 might be the D (5 bases). This clonotype was sampled from a woman between 55 and 75 years old with lung cancer. The CDR3 region has the DNA TGTGCCACCAGTGAAAATTCGGGAAAAACCGGCGAGCAGTACTTC. This codes for CATSENSGKTGEQYF.